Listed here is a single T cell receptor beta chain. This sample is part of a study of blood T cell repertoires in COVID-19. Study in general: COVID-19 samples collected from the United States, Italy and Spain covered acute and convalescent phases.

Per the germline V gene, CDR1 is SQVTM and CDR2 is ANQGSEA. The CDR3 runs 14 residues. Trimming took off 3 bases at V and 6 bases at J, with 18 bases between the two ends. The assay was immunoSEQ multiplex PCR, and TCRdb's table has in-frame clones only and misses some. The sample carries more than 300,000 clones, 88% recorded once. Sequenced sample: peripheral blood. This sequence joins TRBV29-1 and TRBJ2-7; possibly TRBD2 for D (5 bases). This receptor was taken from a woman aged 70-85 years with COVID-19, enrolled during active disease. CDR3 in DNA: TGCAGCGTTGACCCCGGGGTCGGCCGAGCCGAGCAGTACTTC. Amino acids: CSVDPGVGRAEQYF.